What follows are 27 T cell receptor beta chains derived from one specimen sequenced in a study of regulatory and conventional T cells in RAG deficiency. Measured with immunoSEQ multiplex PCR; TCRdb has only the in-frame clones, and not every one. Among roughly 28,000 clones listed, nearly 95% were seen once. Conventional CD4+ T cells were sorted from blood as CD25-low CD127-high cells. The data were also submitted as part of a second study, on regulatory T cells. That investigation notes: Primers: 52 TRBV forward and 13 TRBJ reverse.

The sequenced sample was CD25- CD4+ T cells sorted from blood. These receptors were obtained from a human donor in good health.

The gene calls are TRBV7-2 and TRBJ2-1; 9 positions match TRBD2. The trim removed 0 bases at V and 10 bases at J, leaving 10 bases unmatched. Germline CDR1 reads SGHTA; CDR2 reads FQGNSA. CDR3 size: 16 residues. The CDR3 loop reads CASSLAGASGVDEQFF. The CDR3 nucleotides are TGTGCCAGCAGCTTAGCGGGGGCTAGCGGGGTGGACGAGCAGTTCTTC.

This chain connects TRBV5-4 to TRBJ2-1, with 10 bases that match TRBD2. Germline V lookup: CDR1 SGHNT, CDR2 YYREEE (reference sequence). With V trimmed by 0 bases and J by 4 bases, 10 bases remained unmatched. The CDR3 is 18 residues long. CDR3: CASSLGWSGGAPYNEQFF. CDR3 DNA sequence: TGTGCCAGCAGCTTGGGGTGGAGCGGGGGGGCCCCATACAATGAGCAGTTCTTC.

The DNA for the CDR3 is TGTGCCACCTTTCAGGGGGACGGCAATCAGCCCCAGCATTTT. It is translated as CATFQGDGNQPQHF. The genes are TRBV6-4 and TRBJ1-5; 7 bases match TRBD1. The V segment lost 10 bases and the J segment 2 bases; nucleotides outside the gene matches: 8. The germline gives CDR1 MRHNA, CDR2 SNTAGT. The CDR3 extends over 14 amino acids.

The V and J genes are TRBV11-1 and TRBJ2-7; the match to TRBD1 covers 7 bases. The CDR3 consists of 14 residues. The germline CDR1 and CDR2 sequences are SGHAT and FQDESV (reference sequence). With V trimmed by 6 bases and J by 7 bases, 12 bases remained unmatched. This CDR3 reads CASRGQDQGWEQYF. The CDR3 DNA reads TGTGCCAGCAGAGGACAGGACCAGGGGTGGGAGCAGTACTTC.

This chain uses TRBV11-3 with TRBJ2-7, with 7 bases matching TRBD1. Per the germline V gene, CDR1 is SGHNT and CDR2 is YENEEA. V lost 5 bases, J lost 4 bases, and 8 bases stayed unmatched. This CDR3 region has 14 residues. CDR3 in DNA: TGTGCCAGCAGCCCCCGCCAGGGGGTATACGAGCAGTACTTC. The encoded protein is CASSPRQGVYEQYF. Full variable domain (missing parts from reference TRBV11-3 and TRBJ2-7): EAGVVQSPRYKIIEKKQPVAFWCNPISGHNTLYWYLQNLGQGPELLIRYENEEAVDDSQLPKDRFSAERLKGVDSTLKIQPAELGDSAVYLCASSPRQGVYEQYFGPGTRLTVT.

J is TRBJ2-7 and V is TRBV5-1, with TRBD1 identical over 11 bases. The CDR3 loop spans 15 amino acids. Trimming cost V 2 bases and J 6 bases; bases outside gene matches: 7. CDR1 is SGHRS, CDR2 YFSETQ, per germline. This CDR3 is CASSFSRTGGREQYF. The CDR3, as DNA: TGCGCCAGCAGCTTTTCGAGGACAGGGGGCCGCGAGCAGTACTTC.

CDR3 loop: CASSRDSYGYTF. CDR3 in DNA: TGTGCCAGCAGTAGGGACAGCTATGGCTACACCTTC. The chain combines TRBV6-4 with TRBJ1-2, with 7 bases identical to TRBD1. The CDR3 spans 12 residues. V shed 5 bases, J shed 4 bases, and the junction held 1 base outside the gene matches. Germline V gene data show CDR1 as MRHNA and CDR2 as SNTAGT.

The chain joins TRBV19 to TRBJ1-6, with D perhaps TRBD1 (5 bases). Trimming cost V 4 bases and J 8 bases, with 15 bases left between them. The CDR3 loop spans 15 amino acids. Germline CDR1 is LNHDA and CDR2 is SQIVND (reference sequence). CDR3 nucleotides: TGTGCCAGTAGTAGGGGGGGAACCCACGATTCACCCCTCCACTTT. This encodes CASSRGGTHDSPLHF.

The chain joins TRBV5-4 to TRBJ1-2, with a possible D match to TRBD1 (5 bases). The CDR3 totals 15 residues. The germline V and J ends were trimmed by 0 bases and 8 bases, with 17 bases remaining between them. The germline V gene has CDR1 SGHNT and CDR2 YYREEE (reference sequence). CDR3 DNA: TGTGCCAGCAGCTTGGACAGCCGGGTAGACAGAGGCTACACCTTC. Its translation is CASSLDSRVDRGYTF. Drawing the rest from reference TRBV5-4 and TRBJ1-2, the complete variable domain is ETGVTQSPTHLIKTRGQQVTLRCSSQSGHNTVSWYQQALGQGPQFIFQYYREEENGRGNFPPRFSGLQFPNYSSELNVNALELDDSALYLCASSLDSRVDRGYTFGSGTRLTVV.

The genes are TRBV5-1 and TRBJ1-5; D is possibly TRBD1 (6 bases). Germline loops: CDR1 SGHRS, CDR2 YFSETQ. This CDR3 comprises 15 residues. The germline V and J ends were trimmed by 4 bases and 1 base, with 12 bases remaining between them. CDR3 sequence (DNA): TGCGCCAGCAGCGAGGGACATACCAGCAATCAGCCCCAGCATTTT. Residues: CASSEGHTSNQPQHF.

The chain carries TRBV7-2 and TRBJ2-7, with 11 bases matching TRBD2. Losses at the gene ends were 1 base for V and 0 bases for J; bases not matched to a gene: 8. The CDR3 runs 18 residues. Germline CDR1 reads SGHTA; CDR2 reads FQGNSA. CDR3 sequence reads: CASSLGLTSGGRSYEQYF. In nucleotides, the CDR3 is TGTGCCAGCAGCTTAGGCCTCACTAGCGGGGGCCGCTCCTACGAGCAGTACTTC.

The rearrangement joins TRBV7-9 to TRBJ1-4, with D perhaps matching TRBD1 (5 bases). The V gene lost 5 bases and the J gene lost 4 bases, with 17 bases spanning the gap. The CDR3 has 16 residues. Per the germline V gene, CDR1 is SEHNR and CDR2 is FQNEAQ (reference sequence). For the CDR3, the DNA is TGTGCCAGCAGCCCTGTCGACTCTAGGGGTAATGAAAAACTGTTTTTT. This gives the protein CASSPVDSRGNEKLFF. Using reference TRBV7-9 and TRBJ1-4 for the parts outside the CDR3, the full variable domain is DTGVSQNPRHKITKRGQNVTFRCDPISEHNRLYWYRQTLGQGPEFLTYFQNEAQLEKSRLLSDRFSAERPKGSFSTLEIQRTEQGDSAMYLCASSPVDSRGNEKLFFGSGTQLSVL.

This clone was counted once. CDR3 region: CASSQKRTSPEGNEQFF. The CDR3 DNA reads TGTGCCAGCAGCCAGAAACGGACTAGTCCTGAGGGCAATGAGCAGTTCTTC. The chain joins TRBV11-1 to TRBJ2-1; 7 nucleotides align to TRBD2. This CDR3 region has 17 residues. Germline V gives CDR1 SGHAT, CDR2 FQDESV (reference sequence). The V gene end was trimmed by 5 bases and the J gene end by 6 bases; junction bases not matched to a gene: 16. Variable domain in full (rest from reference TRBV11-1 and TRBJ2-1): EAEVAQSPRYKITEKSQAVAFWCDPISGHATLYWYRQILGQGPELLVQFQDESVVDDSQLPKDRFSAERLKGVDSTLKIQPAELGDSAMYLCASSQKRTSPEGNEQFFGPGTRLTVL.

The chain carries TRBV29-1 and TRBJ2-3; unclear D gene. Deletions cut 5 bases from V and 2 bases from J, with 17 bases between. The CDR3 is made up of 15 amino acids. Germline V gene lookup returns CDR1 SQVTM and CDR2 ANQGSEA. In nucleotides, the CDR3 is TGCAGCGTTTGCCCATTTATAGACAACACAGATACGCAGTATTTT. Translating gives CSVCPFIDNTDTQYF.

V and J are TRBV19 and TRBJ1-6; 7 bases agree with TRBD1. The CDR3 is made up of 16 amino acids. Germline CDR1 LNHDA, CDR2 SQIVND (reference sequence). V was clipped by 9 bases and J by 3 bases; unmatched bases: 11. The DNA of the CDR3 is TGTGCCAGCAGAAGGAGGGGGACAGACTATAATTCACCCCTCCACTTT. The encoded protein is CASRRRGTDYNSPLHF.

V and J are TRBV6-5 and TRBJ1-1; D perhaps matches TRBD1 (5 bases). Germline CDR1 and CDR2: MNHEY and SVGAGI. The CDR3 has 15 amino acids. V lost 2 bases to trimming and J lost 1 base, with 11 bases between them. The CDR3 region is CASSYRRTRNTEAFF. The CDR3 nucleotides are TGTGCCAGCAGTTACAGACGGACAAGGAACACTGAAGCTTTCTTT.

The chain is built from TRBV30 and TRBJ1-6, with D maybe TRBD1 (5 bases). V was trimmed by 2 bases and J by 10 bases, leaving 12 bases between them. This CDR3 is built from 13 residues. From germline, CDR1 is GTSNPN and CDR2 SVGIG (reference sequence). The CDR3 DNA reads TGTGCCTGGAGTCCTTCGGGGGGGTCACCCCTCCACTTT. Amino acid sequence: CAWSPSGGSPLHF.

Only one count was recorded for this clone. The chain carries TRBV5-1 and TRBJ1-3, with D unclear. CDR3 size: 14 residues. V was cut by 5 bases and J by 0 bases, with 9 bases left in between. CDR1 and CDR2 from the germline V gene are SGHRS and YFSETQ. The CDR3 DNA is TGCGCCAGCAGGGGCCTACTCTCTGGAAACACCATATATTTT. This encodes CASRGLLSGNTIYF. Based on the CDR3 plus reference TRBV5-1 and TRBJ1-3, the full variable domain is KAGVTQTPRYLIKTRGQQVTLSCSPISGHRSVSWYQQTPGQGLQFLFEYFSETQRNKGNFPGRFSGRQFSNSRSEMNVSTLELGDSALYLCASRGLLSGNTIYFGEGSWLTVV.

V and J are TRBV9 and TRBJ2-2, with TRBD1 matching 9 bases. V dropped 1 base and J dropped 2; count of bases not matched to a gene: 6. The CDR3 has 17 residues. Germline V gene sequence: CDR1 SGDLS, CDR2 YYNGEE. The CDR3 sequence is CASSVRGTGSNTGELFF. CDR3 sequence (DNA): TGTGCCAGCAGCGTAAGGGGGACAGGGTCTAACACCGGGGAGCTGTTTTTT.

Here the CDR3 DNA reads TGTGCCAGCAGGAGCCTTAACACCGGGGAGCTGTTTTTT. Its protein product is CASRSLNTGELFF. The chain employs TRBV6-5 and TRBJ2-2; no reliable D call. Trimming took off 6 bases at V and 2 bases at J, with 7 bases between the two ends. The CDR3 extends over 13 amino acids. Germline V CDR1 and CDR2: MNHEY, SVGAGI.

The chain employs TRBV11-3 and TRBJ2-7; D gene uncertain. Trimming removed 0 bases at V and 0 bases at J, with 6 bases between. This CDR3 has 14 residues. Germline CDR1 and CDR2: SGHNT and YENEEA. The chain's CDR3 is CASSLDSFSYEQYF. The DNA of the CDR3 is TGTGCCAGCAGCTTAGACAGTTTCTCCTACGAGCAGTACTTC.

CDR3 sequence: CASTYFRGIGTFF. The DNA for the CDR3 is TGTGCCAGCACCTACTTTAGAGGAATCGGGACTTTCTTT. This rearrangement joins TRBV2 to TRBJ1-1; D ambiguous. This CDR3 comprises 13 residues. V gave up 7 bases and J gave up 12 bases, with 21 bases separating them. Germline CDR1 and CDR2: SNHLY and FYNNEI. Drawing the rest from reference TRBV2 and TRBJ1-1, the complete variable domain is EPEVTQTPSHQVTQMGQEVILRCVPISNHLYFYWYRQILGQKVEFLVSFYNNEISEKSEIFDDQFSVERPDGSNFTLKIRSTKLEDSAMYFCASTYFRGIGTFFGQGTRLTVV.

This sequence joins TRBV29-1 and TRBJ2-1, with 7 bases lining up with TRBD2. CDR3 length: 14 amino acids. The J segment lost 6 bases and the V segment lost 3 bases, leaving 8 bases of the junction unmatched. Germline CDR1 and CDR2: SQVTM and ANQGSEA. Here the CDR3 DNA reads TGCAGCGTTGAGGGGGGGAGCCTTATCAATGAGCAGTTCTTC. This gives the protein CSVEGGSLINEQFF.

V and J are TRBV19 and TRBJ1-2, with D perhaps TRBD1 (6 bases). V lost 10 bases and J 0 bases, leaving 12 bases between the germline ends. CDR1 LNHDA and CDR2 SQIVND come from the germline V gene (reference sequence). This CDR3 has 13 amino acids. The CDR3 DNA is TGTGCCACTCGGACAGAGACTAACTATGGCTACACCTTC. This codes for CATRTETNYGYTF.

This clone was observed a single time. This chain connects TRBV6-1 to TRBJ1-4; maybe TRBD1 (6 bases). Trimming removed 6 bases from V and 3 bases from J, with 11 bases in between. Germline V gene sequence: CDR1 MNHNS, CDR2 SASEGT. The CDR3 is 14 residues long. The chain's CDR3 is CASRIQGSNEKLFF. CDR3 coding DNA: TGTGCCAGCAGGATACAGGGTTCTAATGAAAAACTGTTTTTT.

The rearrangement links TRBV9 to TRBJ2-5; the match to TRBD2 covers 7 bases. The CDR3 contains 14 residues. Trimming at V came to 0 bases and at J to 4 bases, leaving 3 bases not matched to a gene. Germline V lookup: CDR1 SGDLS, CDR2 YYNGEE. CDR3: CASSVAGRAETQYF. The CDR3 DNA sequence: TGTGCCAGCAGCGTAGCGGGGAGGGCAGAGACCCAGTACTTC.

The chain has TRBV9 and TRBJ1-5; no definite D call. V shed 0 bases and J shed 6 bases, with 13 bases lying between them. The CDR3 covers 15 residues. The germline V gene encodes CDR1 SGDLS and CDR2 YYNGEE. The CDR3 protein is CASSVDPSERQPQHF. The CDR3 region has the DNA TGTGCCAGCAGCGTAGATCCCAGTGAGCGTCAGCCCCAGCATTTT.